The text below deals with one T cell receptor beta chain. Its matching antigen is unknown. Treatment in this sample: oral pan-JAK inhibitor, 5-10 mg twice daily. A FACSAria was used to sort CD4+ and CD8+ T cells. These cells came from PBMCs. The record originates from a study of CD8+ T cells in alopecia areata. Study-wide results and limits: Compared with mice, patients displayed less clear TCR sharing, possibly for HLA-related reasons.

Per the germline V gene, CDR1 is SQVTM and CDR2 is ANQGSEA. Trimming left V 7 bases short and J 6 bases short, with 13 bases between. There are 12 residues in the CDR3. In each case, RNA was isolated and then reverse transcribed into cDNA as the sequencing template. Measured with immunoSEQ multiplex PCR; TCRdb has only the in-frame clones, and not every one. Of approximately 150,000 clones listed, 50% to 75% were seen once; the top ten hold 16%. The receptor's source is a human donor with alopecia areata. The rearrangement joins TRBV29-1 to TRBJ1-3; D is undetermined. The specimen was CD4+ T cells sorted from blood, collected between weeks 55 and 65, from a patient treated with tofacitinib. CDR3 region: CSGVDLTNTIYF. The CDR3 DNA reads TGCAGCGGGGTGGACTTAACAAACACCATATATTTT.